A selection of T cell receptor beta chains follows, all from one sample in a study of T-cell reconstitution after alpha-beta-depleted transplantation in children. TCRdb reprocessed the PCR reads via MiXCR and lists one record per CDR3 protein. Among about 400,000 distinct CDR3 sequences listed, roughly 14% were seen once. Source: PBMCs, taken from the stem cell graft. Receptor source: a human donor who donated a stem cell graft to a child with Fanconi anemia. Both conserved end residues are part of each CDR3. Each record gives: CDR3 DNA, CDR3 protein, V gene, CDR3 length, clone size, J gene, D gene. D genes are given only for firm matches. Part of the rows lack a size; the others show once, few, many or a class for expanded clones.

cdr3_nt: TGTGCCAGCACCAGACAGGGGTCTGGCTACACCTTC; cdr3_aa: CASTRQGSGYTF; v_call: TRBV6-5; cdr3_length: 12; clone_size: many; j_call: TRBJ1-2; d_call: TRBD1
cdr3_nt: TGCGCCAGCGAGACCGTTGATCCCGGGGAGCTGTTTTTT; cdr3_aa: CASETVDPGELFF; v_call: TRBV5-1; cdr3_length: 13; clone_size: .; j_call: TRBJ2-2; d_call: .
cdr3_nt: TGCAGTGCCATCCGACAGGGATGGGTCACAGATACGCAGTATTTT; cdr3_aa: CSAIRQGWVTDTQYF; v_call: TRBV20-1; cdr3_length: 15; clone_size: .; j_call: TRBJ2-3; d_call: TRBD1
cdr3_nt: TGCAGTGCTAGGGATGGAGGCTACACCTTC; cdr3_aa: CSARDGGYTF; v_call: TRBV20-1; cdr3_length: 10; clone_size: many; j_call: TRBJ1-2; d_call: .
cdr3_nt: TGTGCCAGCAGTTCCCACAGGGGCACTGAAGCTTTCTTT; cdr3_aa: CASSSHRGTEAFF; v_call: TRBV6-5; cdr3_length: 13; clone_size: many; j_call: TRBJ1-1; d_call: TRBD1
cdr3_nt: TGCAGTACCTATCGGACAGGTGCATTCAACACTGAAGCTTTCTTT; cdr3_aa: CSTYRTGAFNTEAFF; v_call: TRBV20-1; cdr3_length: 15; clone_size: .; j_call: TRBJ1-1; d_call: TRBD1
cdr3_nt: TGTGCCAGCAGTCGCGACCAGGGTCGAGAAAAACTGTTTTTT; cdr3_aa: CASSRDQGREKLFF; v_call: TRBV2; cdr3_length: 14; clone_size: .; j_call: TRBJ1-4; d_call: .
cdr3_nt: TGTGCCAGCAGCACCCGGACAGGGTATGGGAGCATTCAGTACTTC; cdr3_aa: CASSTRTGYGSIQYF; v_call: TRBV7-2; cdr3_length: 15; clone_size: .; j_call: TRBJ2-4; d_call: TRBD1
cdr3_nt: TGTGCCAGCAGCACACGACTAGCGGGGGGCGCCGAGCAGTTCTTC; cdr3_aa: CASSTRLAGGAEQFF; v_call: TRBV7-8; cdr3_length: 15; clone_size: few; j_call: TRBJ2-1; d_call: TRBD2
cdr3_nt: TGTGCCAGCAGCTTACTGGGGAACCCCTACAATGAGCAGTTCTTC; cdr3_aa: CASSLLGNPYNEQFF; v_call: TRBV7-9; cdr3_length: 15; clone_size: many; j_call: TRBJ2-1; d_call: .
cdr3_nt: TGTGCCAGCAGCTACTATATTCAAGAGACCCAGTACTTC; cdr3_aa: CASSYYIQETQYF; v_call: TRBV12-3/TRBV12-4; cdr3_length: 13; clone_size: .; j_call: TRBJ2-5; d_call: .
cdr3_nt: TGTGCCACCAGCAGAGACAGGTTTGTCTACAATGAGCAGTTCTTC; cdr3_aa: CATSRDRFVYNEQFF; v_call: TRBV15; cdr3_length: 15; clone_size: few; j_call: TRBJ2-1; d_call: .
cdr3_nt: TGCAGCGTTGTGGGGGGAAGTAACTATGGCTACACCTTC; cdr3_aa: CSVVGGSNYGYTF; v_call: TRBV29-1; cdr3_length: 13; clone_size: once; j_call: TRBJ1-2; d_call: .
cdr3_nt: TGTGCCAGCTACAGGGTGACTGAAGCTTTCTTT; cdr3_aa: CASYRVTEAFF; v_call: TRBV6-5; cdr3_length: 11; clone_size: few; j_call: TRBJ1-1; d_call: .
cdr3_nt: TGTGCCAGCAGCCTGGGTTACTCCTACGAGCAGTACTTC; cdr3_aa: CASSLGYSYEQYF; v_call: TRBV4-2; cdr3_length: 13; clone_size: many; j_call: TRBJ2-7; d_call: .
cdr3_nt: TGTGCCAGCAGCTTAGGAAGGGAAGGGAGTGAAGCTTTCTTT; cdr3_aa: CASSLGREGSEAFF; v_call: TRBV7-6; cdr3_length: 14; clone_size: .; j_call: TRBJ1-1; d_call: .
cdr3_nt: TGTGCCAGCAGCCCCATCGCGGGGGGGAGCTCCTACAATGAGCAGTTCTTC; cdr3_aa: CASSPIAGGSSYNEQFF; v_call: TRBV7-6; cdr3_length: 17; clone_size: few; j_call: TRBJ2-1; d_call: TRBD2
cdr3_nt: TGCAGTGCTAGAGTTTACAGGGGCCCCGGGGAGCTGTTTTTT; cdr3_aa: CSARVYRGPGELFF; v_call: TRBV20-1; cdr3_length: 14; clone_size: many; j_call: TRBJ2-2; d_call: TRBD1
cdr3_nt: TGTGCCAGCTCACTGCAGGCGGGGATCCCGGCTTTCTTT; cdr3_aa: CASSLQAGIPAFF; v_call: TRBV18; cdr3_length: 13; clone_size: .; j_call: TRBJ1-1; d_call: .
cdr3_nt: TGTGCCAGCACCAACCGGCGGGGGGAAGCTTTCTTT; cdr3_aa: CASTNRRGEAFF; v_call: TRBV9; cdr3_length: 12; clone_size: many; j_call: TRBJ1-1; d_call: .
cdr3_nt: TGCGCCAGCAGCCCCTGGGGGGCAGATACGCAGTATTTT; cdr3_aa: CASSPWGADTQYF; v_call: TRBV5-1; cdr3_length: 13; clone_size: few; j_call: TRBJ2-3; d_call: .
cdr3_nt: TGTGCCAGCAGTCAGACAGTCACCGGGGAGCTGTTTTTT; cdr3_aa: CASSQTVTGELFF; v_call: TRBV12-3/TRBV12-4; cdr3_length: 13; clone_size: many; j_call: TRBJ2-2; d_call: .
cdr3_nt: TGTGCCAGCAGCCCCGAAAGATATAGCAATCAGCCCCAGCATTTT; cdr3_aa: CASSPERYSNQPQHF; v_call: TRBV9; cdr3_length: 15; clone_size: many; j_call: TRBJ1-5; d_call: .
cdr3_nt: TGTGCCATCAGTGAGGCAGTTTTCGGCACAGATACGCAGTATTTT; cdr3_aa: CAISEAVFGTDTQYF; v_call: TRBV10-3; cdr3_length: 15; clone_size: few; j_call: TRBJ2-3; d_call: .
cdr3_nt: TGCGCCAGCAGCCAAGTTACATCGTCACCCTATGGCTACACCTTC; cdr3_aa: CASSQVTSSPYGYTF; v_call: TRBV4-3; cdr3_length: 15; clone_size: once; j_call: TRBJ1-2; d_call: .
cdr3_nt: TGTGCCTGGGGGAAGGGCGCGTTCGGGGAGCTGTTTTTT; cdr3_aa: CAWGKGAFGELFF; v_call: TRBV30; cdr3_length: 13; clone_size: few; j_call: TRBJ2-2; d_call: .
cdr3_nt: TGCAGTGCTAGGTGGTACTACAATGAGCAGTTCTTC; cdr3_aa: CSARWYYNEQFF; v_call: TRBV20-1; cdr3_length: 12; clone_size: many; j_call: TRBJ2-1; d_call: .
cdr3_nt: TGTGCCAGCTCTAAACTGAGCTCTGGAAACACCATATATTTT; cdr3_aa: CASSKLSSGNTIYF; v_call: TRBV7-9; cdr3_length: 14; clone_size: .; j_call: TRBJ1-3; d_call: .
cdr3_nt: TGTGCCAGCAGCCTAAGCGGGTATGCGGCTGAGACCCAGTACTTC; cdr3_aa: CASSLSGYAAETQYF; v_call: TRBV7-8; cdr3_length: 15; clone_size: .; j_call: TRBJ2-5; d_call: .
cdr3_nt: TGCAGCGTTGACATGGGGGGCACAGATACGCAGTATTTT; cdr3_aa: CSVDMGGTDTQYF; v_call: TRBV29-1; cdr3_length: 13; clone_size: many; j_call: TRBJ2-3; d_call: .
cdr3_nt: TGTGCCAGCAGCATTCAGGGTAGCAATCAGCCCCAGCATTTT; cdr3_aa: CASSIQGSNQPQHF; v_call: TRBV11-2; cdr3_length: 14; clone_size: .; j_call: TRBJ1-5; d_call: .
cdr3_nt: TGCGCCAGCAGCCCCCCTGGGGGGCCAAGGCAGGAGCAGTTCTTC; cdr3_aa: CASSPPGGPRQEQFF; v_call: TRBV5-1; cdr3_length: 15; clone_size: .; j_call: TRBJ2-1; d_call: .